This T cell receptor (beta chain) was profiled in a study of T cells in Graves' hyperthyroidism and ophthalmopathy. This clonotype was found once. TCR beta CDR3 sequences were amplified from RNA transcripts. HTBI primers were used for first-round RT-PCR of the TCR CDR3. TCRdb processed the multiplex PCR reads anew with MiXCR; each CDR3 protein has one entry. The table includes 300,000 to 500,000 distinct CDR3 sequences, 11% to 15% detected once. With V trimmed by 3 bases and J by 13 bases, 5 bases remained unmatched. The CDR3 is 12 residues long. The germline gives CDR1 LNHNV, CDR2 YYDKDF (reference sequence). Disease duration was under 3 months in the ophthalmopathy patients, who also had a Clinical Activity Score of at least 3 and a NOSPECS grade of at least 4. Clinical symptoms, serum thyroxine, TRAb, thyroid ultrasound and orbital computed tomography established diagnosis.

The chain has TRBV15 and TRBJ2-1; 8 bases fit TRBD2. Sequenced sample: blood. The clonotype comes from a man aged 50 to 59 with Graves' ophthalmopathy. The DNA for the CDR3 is TGTGCCACCAGCAGGCAGCGGGAGACCCAGTTCTTC. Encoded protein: CATSRQRETQFF.